The clone carrying this TCR beta chain appeared a few times. As for time point: newly diagnosed GD, antithyroid drugs for less than 3 months. Researchers made the TCR library from RNA that was extracted from PBMCs. This sample stems from a study of regulatory T cells in long-lasting Graves disease. Assembly of TCR beta libraries relied on iRepertoire HTBI primers together with Arm-PCR of CDR3 regions. Using its own MiXCR run on the multiplex PCR reads, TCRdb lists one record per CDR3 protein. The repertoire holds under 450,000 distinct CDR3 sequences, approximately 12% seen once, with around 18% in the top ten. This sample also belongs to another study, concerning T cells in Graves' hyperthyroidism and ophthalmopathy.

Sample: peripheral blood mononuclear cells (PBMCs), taken at new diagnosis, from a patient treated with antithyroid drugs. The origin of this receptor is a young woman with Graves disease.

Written as DNA, the CDR3 is TGTGCCAGCAGCTCACGGCGGGGGGGAACAGATACGCAGTATTTT. It encodes CASSSRRGGTDTQYF. The V and J genes are TRBV3-1 and TRBJ2-3, with 9 positions matching TRBD2. The CDR3 has 15 residues. Germline-derived CDR1 and CDR2 are LGHDT and YNNKEL (reference sequence). With V trimmed by 5 bases and J by 3 bases, 6 bases remained unmatched.